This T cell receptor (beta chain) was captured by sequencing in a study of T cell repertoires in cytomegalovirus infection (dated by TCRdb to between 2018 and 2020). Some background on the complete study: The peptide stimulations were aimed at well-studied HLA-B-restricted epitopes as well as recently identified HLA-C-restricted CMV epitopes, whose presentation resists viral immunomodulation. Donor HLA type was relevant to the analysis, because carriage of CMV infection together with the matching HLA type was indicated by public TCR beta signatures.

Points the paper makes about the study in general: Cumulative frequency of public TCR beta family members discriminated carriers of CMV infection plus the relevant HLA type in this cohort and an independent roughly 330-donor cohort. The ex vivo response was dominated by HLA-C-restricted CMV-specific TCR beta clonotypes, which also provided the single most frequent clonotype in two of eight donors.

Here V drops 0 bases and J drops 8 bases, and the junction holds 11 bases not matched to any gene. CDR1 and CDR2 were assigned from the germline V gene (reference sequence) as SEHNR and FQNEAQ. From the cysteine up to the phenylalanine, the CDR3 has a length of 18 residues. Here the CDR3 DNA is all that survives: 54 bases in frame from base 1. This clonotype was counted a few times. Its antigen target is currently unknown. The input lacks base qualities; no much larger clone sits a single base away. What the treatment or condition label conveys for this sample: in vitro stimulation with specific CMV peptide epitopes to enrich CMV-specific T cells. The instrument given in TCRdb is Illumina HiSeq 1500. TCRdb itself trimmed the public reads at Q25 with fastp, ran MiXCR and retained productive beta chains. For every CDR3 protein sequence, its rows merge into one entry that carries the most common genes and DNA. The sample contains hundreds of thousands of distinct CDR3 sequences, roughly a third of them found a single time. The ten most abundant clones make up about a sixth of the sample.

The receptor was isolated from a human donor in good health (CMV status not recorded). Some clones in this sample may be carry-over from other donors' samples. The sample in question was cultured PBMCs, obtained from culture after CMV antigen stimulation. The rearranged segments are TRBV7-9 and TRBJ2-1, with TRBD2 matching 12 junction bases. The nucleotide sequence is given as TGTGCCAGCAGCTTAGCGGGGAAGAGACTAGCGGGAGTGGATGAGCAGTTCTTC. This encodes CASSLAGKRLAGVDEQFF.